This T cell receptor (beta chain) was sequenced in a study of blood T cell repertoires in COVID-19 (TCRdb year 2020). The study in broad terms: Samples from collaborators originated in the United States, Italy and Spain and spanned both the acute and convalescent phases of COVID-19. The material from the prospective study consisted of cDNA or gDNA derived from T cells, B-cell-depleted T cells, or PBMCs. The dataset comprised deeply sampled blood TCRbeta repertoires from subjects exposed to, actively infected with, or recovered from COVID-19. The samples were drawn from the first 160 participants of the ongoing ImmuneRACE study and from over 950 subjects provided by 6 global collaborators. HLA class I and class II types, where available, came from metadata supplied by the sample provider rather than from assay-based typing. The repertoires were released in a freely available public database meant as a resource for research on the immune response to SARS-CoV-2. Sample metadata almost always included a de-identified subject ID, COVID-19 status, age in years and sex.

TCRbeta CDR3 regions were amplified from genomic DNA by means of the immunoSEQ Assay, a bias-controlled multiplex PCR. The original methods were these. Nucleated cell counts per sample were estimated from amplification of reference gene primers within the assay. Sequence reads were collapsed and filtered to measure the absolute abundance of every unique TCRbeta CDR3 rearrangement. For each sample, productive Simpson clonality was calculated as the square root of Simpson's diversity index across productive rearrangements. The clones in this table, taken by TCRdb from immuneACCESS, are in-frame only. Not every clone is retained; where verified, under half of the shortfall comes from an unresolved V gene, and the cause of the rest is unknown. That table is the source of V, J and clone size, and D and trimming were worked out from the DNA. The sample table lists tens of thousands of clones, roughly 87% of them with a count of one. The ten largest clones take up less than 3.5% of the sample.

Collaborating institutions collected whole blood in K2EDTA tubes following their own protocols. For TCRbeta analysis, collaborator samples were shipped as frozen whole blood, as isolated PBMCs, or as DNA extracted from either sample type. V drops 0 bases and J drops 5 bases, leaving 14 bases in between. The CDR3 covers 15 residues, taking in both the cysteine and the phenylalanine. Only CDR3 DNA is held: 45 bases, read in frame from base 1. The germline V gene gives CDR1 as SGHRS and CDR2 as YFSETQ. In this sample, this clone turned up a few times. Its binding antigen is unknown. Base qualities are not provided; no much larger clone lies one nucleotide away. The paper as a whole reports these results and caveats: Clinical and demographic metadata were provided uncurated, with the amount varying by source and participant.

The sequenced material came from peripheral blood. The chain joins TRBV5-1 to TRBJ2-5; the D segment could be TRBD1, given 5 matching bases. The source of this sequence is a woman aged 50 to 65 with active or convalescent COVID-19. The CDR3: CASSLEGIVMETQYF. Read as DNA, the sequence is TGCGCCAGCAGCTTGGAGGGGATCGTAATGGAGACCCAGTACTTC. Full variable domain (CDR3 extended with the reference TRBV5-1 and TRBJ2-5 proteins): KAGVTQTPRYLIKTRGQQVTLSCSPISGHRSVSWYQQTPGQGLQFLFEYFSETQRNKGNFPGRFSGRQFSNSRSEMNVSTLELGDSALYLCASSLEGIVMETQYFGPGTRLLVL.